This is a list of T cell receptor beta chains from one sample in a study of T cells after yellow fever vaccination. MiXCR was run by TCRdb on the 5' RACE reads, yielding one entry per CDR3 protein. The sample has 150,000 to 200,000 distinct CDR3 sequences, more than 9.5% seen once. Here the sequenced sample was CD8+ T cells sorted from PBMCs, taken 15 days after the yellow fever booster vaccination. These receptors originate from a man between 18 and 35 years old who received the YFV17D yellow fever vaccine. CDR3s include the opening cysteine and the closing phenylalanine or tryptophan. The order of the fields is V gene, clone size, J gene, D gene, CDR3 protein, CDR3 DNA. A D gene is named only where the DNA matches it firmly. Clone size is given for some rows only: seen once, a few or many times, or a class if the clone is expanded.

v_gene: TRBV24-1; abundance: few; j_gene: TRBJ2-2; d_gene: TRBD1; CDR3aa: CATSVKRRDRASTSTGELFF; CDR3nt: TGTGCCACCAGTGTCAAAAGGAGGGACAGGGCCTCCACGAGCACCGGGGAGCTGTTTTTT
v_gene: TRBV7-9; abundance: NA; j_gene: TRBJ2-5; d_gene: TRBD1; CDR3aa: CASSTRQGRETQYF; CDR3nt: TGTGCCAGCAGCACCCGACAGGGAAGAGAGACCCAGTACTTC
v_gene: TRBV29-1; abundance: NA; j_gene: TRBJ2-1; d_gene: NA; CDR3aa: CSGAPGASYNEQFF; CDR3nt: TGCAGCGGGGCACCGGGGGCCTCCTACAATGAGCAGTTCTTC
v_gene: TRBV7-9; abundance: few; j_gene: TRBJ2-5; d_gene: NA; CDR3aa: CASSEFPQETQYF; CDR3nt: TGTGCCAGCAGCGAATTCCCCCAAGAGACCCAGTACTTC
v_gene: TRBV29-1; abundance: NA; j_gene: TRBJ1-1; d_gene: TRBD1; CDR3aa: CSVTGTGNLNTEAFF; CDR3nt: TGCAGCGTAACCGGGACAGGGAACTTGAACACTGAAGCTTTCTTT
v_gene: TRBV29-1; abundance: NA; j_gene: TRBJ2-5; d_gene: NA; CDR3aa: CSAQVAGEIETQYF; CDR3nt: TGCAGCGCCCAGGTTGCAGGGGAGATCGAGACCCAGTACTTC
v_gene: TRBV29-1; abundance: many; j_gene: TRBJ2-1; d_gene: NA; CDR3aa: CSVDTSRLSYEQFF; CDR3nt: TGCAGCGTTGATACCTCGCGGTTGAGCTATGAGCAGTTCTTC
v_gene: TRBV7-9; abundance: NA; j_gene: TRBJ2-2; d_gene: NA; CDR3aa: CASSPGAQGYPNTGELFF; CDR3nt: TGTGCCAGCAGCCCCGGGGCACAGGGCTACCCTAACACCGGGGAGCTGTTTTTT
v_gene: TRBV7-9; abundance: NA; j_gene: TRBJ1-3; d_gene: TRBD1; CDR3aa: CASSLPRTGSSGNTIYF; CDR3nt: TGTGCCAGCAGTTTACCCCGGACAGGGAGCTCTGGAAACACCATATATTTT
v_gene: TRBV20-1; abundance: NA; j_gene: TRBJ1-2; d_gene: NA; CDR3aa: CSARMASRASYGYTF; CDR3nt: TGCAGTGCTAGGATGGCCTCTAGGGCCTCCTATGGCTACACCTTC
v_gene: TRBV6-5; abundance: few; j_gene: TRBJ1-6; d_gene: TRBD1; CDR3aa: CASSFSQGASHSPLHF; CDR3nt: TGTGCCAGCAGTTTTTCACAGGGGGCATCCCATTCACCCCTCCACTTT
v_gene: TRBV11-2; abundance: NA; j_gene: TRBJ1-2; d_gene: NA; CDR3aa: CASSLHVGGDYGYTF; CDR3nt: TGTGCCAGCAGCTTACACGTGGGGGGCGACTATGGCTACACCTTC
v_gene: TRBV6-2/TRBV6-3; abundance: few; j_gene: TRBJ2-3; d_gene: NA; CDR3aa: CASSYSTGADTQYF; CDR3nt: TGTGCCAGCAGTTACTCGACAGGAGCAGATACGCAGTATTTT
v_gene: TRBV12-3/TRBV12-4; abundance: few; j_gene: TRBJ2-5; d_gene: NA; CDR3aa: CASTLREEGMVGTQYF; CDR3nt: TGTGCCAGCACCCTAAGGGAGGAGGGGATGGTGGGGACCCAGTACTTC
v_gene: TRBV5-1; abundance: few; j_gene: TRBJ2-2; d_gene: TRBD2; CDR3aa: CASSPRTSGGSTGELFF; CDR3nt: TGCGCCAGCAGCCCTCGGACTAGCGGGGGATCCACCGGGGAGCTGTTTTTT
v_gene: TRBV25-1; abundance: NA; j_gene: TRBJ2-1; d_gene: NA; CDR3aa: CASSIRDTNEQFF; CDR3nt: TGTGCCAGCAGTATCCGGGACACCAATGAGCAGTTCTTC
v_gene: TRBV9; abundance: few; j_gene: TRBJ2-2; d_gene: NA; CDR3aa: CASSKGLADTGELFF; CDR3nt: TGTGCCAGCAGTAAGGGGCTAGCTGACACCGGGGAGCTGTTTTTT
v_gene: TRBV6-1; abundance: NA; j_gene: TRBJ2-1; d_gene: NA; CDR3aa: CARGDYNEQFF; CDR3nt: TGTGCCCGAGGAGACTACAATGAGCAGTTCTTC
v_gene: TRBV18; abundance: NA; j_gene: TRBJ2-1; d_gene: NA; CDR3aa: CASSPKTGTYNEQFF; CDR3nt: TGTGCCAGCTCACCTAAAACCGGGACTTACAATGAGCAGTTCTTC
v_gene: TRBV15; abundance: NA; j_gene: TRBJ2-1; d_gene: NA; CDR3aa: CATSRLPLSYNEQFF; CDR3nt: TGTGCCACCAGCAGACTCCCGCTCAGCTACAATGAGCAGTTCTTC
v_gene: TRBV6-5; abundance: NA; j_gene: TRBJ1-1; d_gene: NA; CDR3aa: CASSYRVRGEAFF; CDR3nt: TGTGCCAGCAGTTACAGGGTTAGGGGTGAAGCTTTCTTT
v_gene: TRBV6-6; abundance: NA; j_gene: TRBJ2-5; d_gene: NA; CDR3aa: CASTQTGGTQYF; CDR3nt: TGTGCCAGCACCCAGACCGGAGGTACCCAGTACTTC
v_gene: TRBV4-3; abundance: many; j_gene: TRBJ2-7; d_gene: TRBD1; CDR3aa: CASSRWTGTYEQYF; CDR3nt: TGCGCCAGCAGCCGATGGACAGGGACCTACGAGCAGTACTTC
v_gene: TRBV5-1; abundance: many; j_gene: TRBJ1-5; d_gene: TRBD1; CDR3aa: CASSQWTGDQPQHF; CDR3nt: TGCGCCAGCAGCCAGTGGACAGGCGATCAGCCCCAGCATTTT
v_gene: TRBV29-1; abundance: many; j_gene: TRBJ2-3; d_gene: NA; CDR3aa: CSVWSSRADTQYF; CDR3nt: TGCAGCGTTTGGTCGTCCAGGGCGGATACGCAGTATTTT
v_gene: TRBV19; abundance: few; j_gene: TRBJ1-5; d_gene: TRBD1; CDR3aa: CASSKSGTGLNQPQHF; CDR3nt: TGTGCCAGTAGCAAGTCCGGGACAGGGCTCAATCAGCCCCAGCATTTT
v_gene: TRBV25-1; abundance: many; j_gene: TRBJ2-3; d_gene: NA; CDR3aa: CASSDGGQVTDTQYF; CDR3nt: TGTGCCAGCAGTGACGGGGGGCAGGTCACAGATACGCAGTATTTT
v_gene: TRBV5-1; abundance: NA; j_gene: TRBJ2-7; d_gene: NA; CDR3aa: CASSFSDSRSSYEQYF; CDR3nt: TGCGCCAGCAGCTTTTCGGACAGCCGGTCCTCCTACGAGCAGTACTTC